A single T cell receptor beta chain is shown here with its context. Its matching antigen is unknown. Unique molecular identifiers were incorporated during preparation of the TCRbeta library. TCRdb independently ran MiXCR on the PCR reads; one entry per CDR3 protein. The sample lists a few hundred thousand distinct CDR3 sequences; approximately 30% were seen once. The entry originates in a study of T-cell reconstitution after alpha-beta-depleted transplantation in children. Study results and limitations: After one year, T-cell counts and TCRbeta diversity mostly came from new T cells. Certain patients had high TCRbeta diversity at day 60, and it came from recipient T cells and thymic progenitors that survived. Expanded graft clones numbering several hundred reportedly gave rise to alpha-beta T cells about two months after transplant.

The CDR3 has 14 residues. In germline, CDR1 is SEHNR, CDR2 FQNEAQ (reference sequence). Trimming left V 1 base short and J 3 bases short, with 10 bases between. The gene calls are TRBV7-9 and TRBJ2-7; a weak D match, TRBD2 (5 bases). This sequence was found in a boy in the first two years of life with Wiskott-Aldrich syndrome, due to receive a stem cell transplant. Sample: PBMCs, taken before TCRalphabeta/CD19-depleted stem cell transplant. CDR3 in DNA: TGTGCCAGCAGCTTAGTATCCAGCGGCTACGAGCAGTACTTC. Translation: CASSLVSSGYEQYF. The full variable domain, with the rest looked up from reference TRBV7-9 and TRBJ2-7, is DTGVSQNPRHKITKRGQNVTFRCDPISEHNRLYWYRQTLGQGPEFLTYFQNEAQLEKSRLLSDRFSAERPKGSFSTLEIQRTEQGDSAMYLCASSLVSSGYEQYFGPGTRLTVT.